This T cell receptor beta chain was captured in a study of blood T cell repertoires in COVID-19. Germline values: CDR1 SGHRS, CDR2 YFSETQ. Trimming took 4 bases from V and 6 from J, leaving 11 bases between them. The CDR3 is 14 amino acids. Per the study methods: Amplification from reference gene primers served as the basis for estimated nucleated cell counts. Generated by immunoSEQ multiplex PCR, the TCRdb table keeps only in-frame clones and is missing some. V, J and clone size are those of that table, while D and trimming were read from the DNA. This table holds about 240,000 clones, roughly 80% found once.

Source material: peripheral blood. This sequence originates from a woman of 80 years or more with acute or convalescent COVID-19. V gene TRBV5-1 combines with J gene TRBJ1-6; D uncertain. The CDR3 DNA reads as TGCGCCAGCAGCGTTGACAACGGTAATTCACCCCTCCACTTT. Its translation: CASSVDNGNSPLHF.